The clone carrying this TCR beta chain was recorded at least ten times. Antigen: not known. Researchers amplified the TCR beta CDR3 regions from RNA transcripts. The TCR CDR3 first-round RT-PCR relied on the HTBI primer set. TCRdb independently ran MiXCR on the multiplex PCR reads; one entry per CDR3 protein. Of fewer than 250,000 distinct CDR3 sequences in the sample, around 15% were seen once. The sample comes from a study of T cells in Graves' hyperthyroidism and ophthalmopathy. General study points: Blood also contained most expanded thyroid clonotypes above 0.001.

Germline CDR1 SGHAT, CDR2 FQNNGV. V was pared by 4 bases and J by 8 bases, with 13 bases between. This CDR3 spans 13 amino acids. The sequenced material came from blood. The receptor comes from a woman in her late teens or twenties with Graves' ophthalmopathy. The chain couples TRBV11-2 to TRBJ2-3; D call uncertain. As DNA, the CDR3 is TGTGCCAGCAGCTCCCCCCTATACCCTACGCAGTATTTT. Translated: CASSSPLYPTQYF.